Following are 21 T cell receptor beta chains from one sample sequenced in a study of shared clonotypes between healthy human individuals. Some clones are missing from TCRdb's copy, which holds only in-frame ones; the method was immunoSEQ multiplex PCR. The repertoire includes under 1,900,000 clones, around 98.5% of them detected once, and around 0.38% sits in the top ten. Sequencing used naive CD4+ T cells sorted from blood. The sample's subset: CD45RA+ positively selected. Receptor source: a man aged 25 to 45 in good health.

CDR3 DNA sequence: TGTGCCAGCAGGGGTGATGGAAACACCATATATTTT. This codes for CASRGDGNTIYF. This rearrangement joins TRBV6-6 to TRBJ1-3; D remains ambiguous. V shed 6 bases and J shed 3 bases, with 6 bases lying between them. This CDR3 comprises 12 residues. The germline V gene encodes CDR1 MNHNY and CDR2 SVGAGI (reference sequence).

The chain links TRBV10-3 to TRBJ2-7; D may match TRBD1 or TRBD2 (5 bases each). From germline, CDR1 is ENHRY and CDR2 SYGVKD. Trimming shortened V by 3 bases and J by 3 bases, and 12 bases separated the two germline ends. The CDR3 consists of 14 residues. The CDR3 loop reads CAISDGKGSYEQYF. The DNA of the CDR3 is TGTGCCATCAGTGATGGTAAGGGGAGCTACGAGCAGTACTTC.

The J gene is TRBJ2-1, the V gene TRBV29-1; no reliable D call. Trimming removed 4 bases from V and 0 bases from J, with 16 bases in between. The germline CDR1 and CDR2 sequences are SQVTM and ANQGSEA. The CDR3 contains 16 residues. The CDR3: CSVVHSTLSSYNEQFF. CDR3 nucleotides: TGCAGCGTTGTCCACAGCACCCTCAGCTCCTACAATGAGCAGTTCTTC.

V is TRBV7-8 and J is TRBJ1-5; weak D call: TRBD1 (5 bases). Germline CDR1 SGHVS, CDR2 FQNEAQ. Trimming removed 3 bases at V and 6 bases at J, with 15 bases between. This CDR3 has 15 amino acids. CDR3 sequence reads: CASSLLPPGGQPQHF. As DNA, the CDR3 is TGTGCCAGCAGCTTGTTACCGCCGGGGGGTCAGCCCCAGCATTTT. Combining the CDR3 with reference TRBV7-8 and TRBJ1-5 gives the whole variable domain GAGVSQSPRYKVAKRGQDVALRCDPISGHVSLFWYQQALGQGPEFLTYFQNEAQLDKSGLPSDRFFAERPEGSVSTLKIQRTQQEDSAVYLCASSLLPPGGQPQHFGDGTRLSIL.

This chain connects TRBV7-6 to TRBJ1-5; the D gene is possibly TRBD1 (5 bases). The germline CDR1 and CDR2 sequences are SGHVS and FNYEAQ. The CDR3 extends over 18 amino acids. Trimming removed 2 bases from V and 3 bases from J, with 20 bases in between. CDR3 amino acids: CASSLSGAGKGSNQPQHF. DNA for the CDR3: TGTGCCAGCAGCTTATCCGGGGCGGGGAAGGGATCCAATCAGCCCCAGCATTTT.

This chain uses TRBV7-6 with TRBJ2-5; a possible D gene is TRBD2 (5 bases). V was pared by 10 bases and J by 4 bases, with 16 bases between. The CDR3 runs to 13 residues. CDR1 is SGHVS and CDR2 is FNYEAQ in the germline V gene. CDR3 coding DNA: TGTGCCACCCGAGTACAGAGCGGAGAGACCCAGTACTTC. Translation: CATRVQSGETQYF. Using reference TRBV7-6 and TRBJ2-5 for the parts outside the CDR3, the full variable domain is GAGVSQSPRYKVTKRGQDVALRCDPISGHVSLYWYRQALGQGPEFLTYFNYEAQQDKSGLPNDRFSAERPEGSISTLTIQRTEQRDSAMYRCATRVQSGETQYFGPGTRLLVL.

The chain joins TRBV6-1 to TRBJ2-7; D remains unclear. There are 13 residues in the CDR3. The V end lost 3 bases, the J end lost 6 bases, and 12 bases lay between the germline ends. Germline V gene sequence: CDR1 MNHNS, CDR2 SASEGT. CDR3: CASSDMRHLEQYF. The DNA of the CDR3 is TGTGCCAGCAGTGATATGAGACACCTCGAGCAGTACTTC.

J is TRBJ1-4 and V is TRBV27, with D possibly matching TRBD1 (6 bases). Trimming pared 5 bases from V and 7 bases from J, leaving 14 bases between. The CDR3 is 14 residues long. CDR1 is MNHEY, CDR2 SMNVEV, per germline (reference sequence). In DNA form, the CDR3 reads TGTGCCAGCAGTCCCCAGGGGAAGGTTGAAAAACTGTTTTTT. Amino acids: CASSPQGKVEKLFF.

The chain combines TRBV11-2 with TRBJ2-6; D perhaps matches TRBD1 (6 bases). V was shortened by 5 bases and J by 6 bases, with 14 bases between the two germline ends. Germline loops: CDR1 SGHAT, CDR2 FQNNGV. The length of the CDR3 is 15 residues. CDR3 DNA sequence: TGTGCCAGCAGCCCGGCAGGGGAAAAGGCCAACGTCCTGACTTTC. Residues: CASSPAGEKANVLTF.

The V and J genes are TRBV6-4 and TRBJ2-5, with D possibly TRBD1 on 5 matching bases. Germline loops: CDR1 MRHNA, CDR2 SNTAGT. CDR3 length: 17 amino acids. V dropped 3 bases and J dropped 2 bases, with 19 bases sitting between them. In DNA, the CDR3 is TGTGCCAGCAGTGAGGCTAATGGGGCAGGCACTCAAGAGACCCAGTACTTC. Its translation: CASSEANGAGTQETQYF.

This chain links TRBV4-1 with TRBJ1-1; D call uncertain. The CDR3 extends over 16 amino acids. V shed 0 bases and J shed 4 bases, with 15 bases lying between them. The germline V gene has CDR1 MGHRA and CDR2 YSYEKL. DNA for the CDR3: TGCGCCAGCAGCCAAGATCGGAGGCAACTAGGCACTGAAGCTTTCTTT. Its protein is CASSQDRRQLGTEAFF.

In regard to this clone: Other nucleotide sequences in the sample specify the same CDR3. The rearrangement uses TRBV18 and TRBJ2-2, with D unclear. Trimming removed 3 bases from V and 4 bases from J, with 9 bases in between. CDR3 length equals 14 residues. Germline V gene sequence: CDR1 KGHSH, CDR2 LQKENI. The CDR3 sequence: CASSPLGGTGELFF. The CDR3 DNA is TGTGCCAGCTCACCGTTAGGTGGCACCGGGGAGCTGTTTTTT.

V usage is TRBV2 and J usage is TRBJ1-5; D is undetermined. CDR3 length equals 15 residues. Trimming left V 4 bases short and J 1 base short, with 11 bases between. Germline loops: CDR1 SNHLY, CDR2 FYNNEI. The CDR3: CASSGLSGSNQPQHF. For the CDR3, the DNA is TGTGCCAGCAGTGGACTGAGCGGGAGCAATCAGCCCCAGCATTTT.

The chain is built from TRBV7-6 and TRBJ2-3; 8 bases agree with TRBD2. This CDR3 comprises 15 residues. J gave up 4 bases and V 4 bases, and 7 bases lay outside the gene matches. The germline CDR1 and CDR2 sequences are SGHVS and FNYEAQ. The CDR3 bases are TGTGCCAGCAGCTCTCGGACTAGCAGGGCAGATACGCAGTATTTT. Amino acids: CASSSRTSRADTQYF.

DNA for the CDR3: TGTGCCAGCAGCTCGTCGGGAGGCGAGCAGTACTTC. As protein: CASSSSGGEQYF. The chain employs TRBV7-3 and TRBJ2-7; TRBD2 matches 7 bases. This CDR3 contains 12 residues. The V and J ends lost 4 bases and 6 bases, in that order; junction bases with no gene match: 3. Germline CDR1 reads SGHTA; CDR2 reads FQGTGA.

DNA for the CDR3: TGCGCCAGCAGCCAAGGGAGAGCCAGCGGGAAATACGAGCAGTACTTC. It encodes CASSQGRASGKYEQYF. This chain links TRBV4-1 with TRBJ2-7, with 7 bases lining up with TRBD2. The CDR3 is 16 amino acids. Germline lookup yields CDR1 MGHRA and CDR2 YSYEKL. V trimming: 1 base; J trimming: 4 bases; junction bases outside the gene matches: 10.

This clone was seen just once. This chain links TRBV7-9 with TRBJ1-4; D remains ambiguous. CDR3 length: 13 amino acids. The germline CDR1 and CDR2 sequences are SEHNR and FQNEAQ (reference sequence). Trimming left V 5 bases short and J 6 bases short, with 10 bases between. CDR3 sequence (DNA): TGTGCCAGCAGCCTAGTCTCTTATGAAAAACTGTTTTTT. Protein: CASSLVSYEKLFF.

V usage is TRBV29-1 and J usage is TRBJ2-2, with 9 nucleotides matching TRBD1. Germline V CDR1 and CDR2: SQVTM, ANQGSEA. J lost 6 bases, V lost 4 bases, and 3 bases had no gene match. This CDR3 is built from 13 residues. CDR3 bases: TGCAGCGTTGGAAGACAGGGGGCCGGGGAGCTGTTTTTT. Its translation is CSVGRQGAGELFF.

The chain couples TRBV11-3 to TRBJ2-7; D may correspond to TRBD1 or TRBD2 (5 bases each). CDR3 size: 15 residues. CDR1 SGHNT and CDR2 YENEEA come from the germline V gene. The ends were cut back, 4 bases at V and 3 bases at J, with 16 bases in the middle. The DNA for the CDR3 is TGTGCCAGCAGCTCCAGGCCGGGACCAATCTACGAGCAGTACTTC. Encoded protein: CASSSRPGPIYEQYF.

The J gene is TRBJ1-1, the V gene TRBV4-1; TRBD1 might be the D (5 bases). The CDR3 runs to 14 residues. Trimming stripped 1 base from V and 5 bases from J, with 11 bases between. Germline values: CDR1 MGHRA, CDR2 YSYEKL. For the CDR3, the DNA is TGCGCCAGCAGCCAAGTCGCGGGGGGTACTGAAGCTTTCTTT. Its protein product is CASSQVAGGTEAFF.

The rearrangement joins TRBV18 to TRBJ2-7, with D possibly being TRBD2 (5 bases). Trimming took 3 bases from V and 3 from J, leaving 12 bases between them. Germline CDR1 KGHSH, CDR2 LQKENI. There are 14 residues in the CDR3. Here the CDR3 DNA reads TGTGCCAGCTCACCCGACGGACTTGACTACGAGCAGTACTTC. Translating gives CASSPDGLDYEQYF.